This record looks at one T cell receptor beta chain sequence and its context. No antigen is known for it. It has no much larger one-base neighbor in the sample; base qualities were not kept. According to the study, the label for this sample's time point signals: newly diagnosed GD, antithyroid drugs for less than 3 months. For both TCR sequencing and RNA sequencing, RNA was extracted from PBMCs in TRIzol. The diagnosis of Graves' disease was made according to American Thyroid Association guidelines. Patients were recruited from an endocrinology department in Xi'an, China. Each patient gave 8.5 to 9.5 milliliters of peripheral blood, collected in an EDTA anticoagulant tube. Ficoll Paque Plus density gradient separation was used to isolate PBMCs, and no further T cell sorting was performed. An Agilent 2100 Bioanalyzer and agarose gel were used to assess RNA quality, and a NanoDrop 2000 was used to measure RNA concentration.

The library relied on multiplex PCR. Reads for this sample came from an Illumina HiSeq 4000. TCR beta libraries were built with iRepertoire HTBI primers and Arm-PCR amplification of CDR3 regions. PCR products were gel purified before sequencing. Per the authors' processing: Gene usage analysis of CDR3 amino acid clonotypes used the approximately 62 TRBV and approximately 13 TRBJ segments found across samples. COPE and FqMerger were used to merge the filtered high-quality paired reads into contigs. Contigs were aligned with BLAST to IMGT TRBV, TRBD and TRBJ reference genes, and CDR3 was defined per IMGT. Any clonotype with a frequency above 0.1% was counted as a highly expanded clone. Repertoire diversity was measured by Shannon entropy, and V-J evenness by the Gini coefficient. A clonotype found in more than one individual was treated as public. TCRdb reworked the public reads: Q25 trimming with fastp, MiXCR clone assembly, productive beta chains retained. All rows with the same CDR3 protein become a single entry with the most common DNA and genes. TCRdb, not the original authors, processed these V and J calls. For this sample there are around 400,000 distinct CDR3 sequences; roughly 15% appear just once. The ten most abundant clones make up about 20% of the sample.

CDR1 and CDR2, per the germline V gene (reference sequence), are SEHNR and FQNEAQ. The CDR3 covers 12 residues, taking in both the cysteine and the phenylalanine. Just the 36-base CDR3 DNA is kept, in frame starting at base 1. Between the V and J ends, shortened by 4 bases and 6 bases respectively, the junction contains 9 bases. The data are from a study of regulatory T cells in long-lasting Graves disease (dated by TCRdb to about 2021). Looking at the study overall: Antithyroid drugs had been taken for less than 3 months by newly diagnosed Graves' disease patients. Patients with persistent Graves' disease were compared with patients with newly diagnosed Graves' disease using TCR sequencing and RNA sequencing of peripheral blood. The study took place in China and was registered as a clinical trial. A total of about 33 samples underwent TCR sequencing: some 13 from persistent and around 20 from newly diagnosed Graves' disease patients.

Points the paper makes about the study in general: Only the TCR beta chain was sequenced and analyzed. Lower TCR Shannon entropy and fewer highly expanded clones were observed in persistent Graves' disease patients than in newly diagnosed patients, which suggested clonal expansion. The study examined only peripheral blood because the primary lesion, thyroid tissue, could not be accessed. Persistent disease showed preferential use of TRBV28, TRBJ1-2 and TRBJ2-5, whereas newly diagnosed disease favored TRBV20-1 and TRBJ2-1. The authors noted that the small sample size was a limitation that may lower accuracy. Patients with persistent disease shared more public clonotypes (approximately 2,500) than newly diagnosed patients did (approximately 1,000).

The V and J segments used are TRBV7-9 and TRBJ1-1; no confident D gene assignment can be made. Sequencing used peripheral blood mononuclear cells (PBMCs), obtained at new diagnosis, from a patient treated with antithyroid drugs. The sequence was collected from a female donor with Graves disease. The DNA is TGTGCCAGCAGCTCGAAAGGCGCTGAAGCTTTCTTT. Its coded protein is CASSSKGAEAFF.